Below, 29 T cell receptor beta chains from the same sample are listed, as sequenced in a study of blood T cell repertoires in COVID-19. Assay used: immunoSEQ multiplex PCR; TCRdb lists only in-frame clones, some missing. The sample has under 60,000 clones, more than 90% seen once. What was sequenced was peripheral blood. These TCRs come from a middle-aged man with active COVID-19.

Remarks on this clone: Sequence at one end of the junction differs from germline and may be a read error. V usage is TRBV4-2 and J usage is TRBJ2-1; TRBD1 agrees at 8 bases. CDR3 length: 15 amino acids. Looked up from germline, CDR1 is LGHNA and CDR2 is YNFKEQ. CDR3 sequence: CASSPRGRSYNGQFF. CDR3 sequence (DNA): TGTGCCAGCAGCCCCAGGGGGCGGTCCTACAATGGGCAGTTCTTC.

This chain links TRBV3-1 (or the pseudogene TRBV3-2) with TRBJ2-1, with a weak D call TRBD2 (6 bases). This CDR3 is 14 amino acids long. Germline V gene lookup returns CDR1 LGHDT and CDR2 YNNKEL (reference sequence). Trimming took 4 bases from V and 5 from J, leaving 12 bases between them. The CDR3 DNA reads as TGTGCCAGCAGCCGACTAGACGGAAACAATGAGCAGTTCTTC. It encodes CASSRLDGNNEQFF.

J is TRBJ1-2 and V is TRBV27; D is unclear. Trimming removed 8 bases from V and 6 bases from J, with 19 bases in between. The CDR3 consists of 14 residues. CDR1 is MNHEY, CDR2 SMNVEV, per germline (reference sequence). CDR3 protein: CASAPRRGENGYTF. The CDR3, as DNA: TGTGCCAGCGCCCCGCGACGCGGGGAAAATGGCTACACCTTC.

The chain links TRBV7-9 to TRBJ2-1; tentative D call: TRBD1 (6 bases). The germline V gene encodes CDR1 SEHNR and CDR2 FQNEAQ (reference sequence). With 3 bases removed from V and 6 bases from J, the gap between germline ends came to 9 bases. The CDR3 has 13 amino acids. Written as DNA, the CDR3 is TGTGCCAGCAGCTTGGACAGACTCAATGAGCAGTTCTTC. It yields the protein CASSLDRLNEQFF. Complete variable domain (other parts from reference TRBV7-9 and TRBJ2-1): DTGVSQNPRHKITKRGQNVTFRCDPISEHNRLYWYRQTLGQGPEFLTYFQNEAQLEKSRLLSDRFSAERPKGSFSTLEIQRTEQGDSAMYLCASSLDRLNEQFFGPGTRLTVL.

This chain joins TRBV10-3 and TRBJ2-3; D perhaps matches TRBD2 (6 bases). CDR3 length: 15 residues. Trimming stripped 3 bases from V and 1 base from J, with 11 bases between. The germline CDR1 and CDR2 sequences are ENHRY and SYGVKD. For the CDR3, the DNA is TGTGCCATCAGTGACGAGCCGGGGGGCACAGATACGCAGTATTTT. Translated: CAISDEPGGTDTQYF.

V is TRBV6-5 and J is TRBJ2-5; 11 bases map to TRBD1. Trimming removed 5 bases from V and 5 bases from J; junction bases left unmatched: 7. The germline gives CDR1 MNHEY, CDR2 SVGAGI. This CDR3 has 15 amino acids. CDR3 sequence (DNA): TGTGCCAGCAGTACCCCGGGACAGGGGGGTGAGACCCAGTACTTC. It is translated as CASSTPGQGGETQYF.

This chain uses TRBV2 with TRBJ2-1; weak D call: TRBD2 (5 bases). Per the germline V gene, CDR1 is SNHLY and CDR2 is FYNNEI. V lost 3 bases and J lost 2, with 11 bases in between. This CDR3 is built from 15 residues. This CDR3 is CASSDRGMAYNEQFF. CDR3 nucleotides: TGTGCCAGCAGTGATAGAGGGATGGCCTACAATGAGCAGTTCTTC. Together with reference TRBV2 and TRBJ2-1, the CDR3 gives the full variable domain: EPEVTQTPSHQVTQMGQEVILRCVPISNHLYFYWYRQILGQKVEFLVSFYNNEISEKSEIFDDQFSVERPDGSNFTLKIRSTKLEDSAMYFCASSDRGMAYNEQFFGPGTRLTVL.

The V call is TRBV15, the J call TRBJ2-3; a possible D gene is TRBD1 (5 bases). V was trimmed by 1 base and J by 2 bases, leaving 10 bases between them. This CDR3 has 15 residues. The germline gives CDR1 LNHNV, CDR2 YYDKDF (reference sequence). The CDR3 loop reads CATSRGPTATDTQYF. In nucleotides, the CDR3 is TGTGCCACCAGCAGAGGCCCGACAGCCACAGATACGCAGTATTTT.

This clone has just one count. This CDR3 is CSVARRYGYTF. As DNA, the CDR3 is TGCAGCGTTGCACGGAGATATGGCTACACCTTC. The chain carries TRBV29-1 and TRBJ1-2; the D is unclear. Germline V gives CDR1 SQVTM, CDR2 ANQGSEA. This CDR3 has 11 amino acids. Trimming stripped 4 bases from V and 5 bases from J, with 8 bases between.

V usage is TRBV20-1 and J usage is TRBJ1-5; 10 bases map to TRBD1. Germline assignment: CDR1 DFQATT and CDR2 SNEGSKA (reference sequence). Unmatched junction bases numbered 6, after V lost 3 bases and J lost 4 bases. This CDR3 is 15 amino acids long. CDR3 nucleotides: TGCAGTGCTAGTGGGACAGGGGTGGGGAATCAGCCCCAGCATTTT. This gives the protein CSASGTGVGNQPQHF.

The rearrangement uses TRBV7-8 and TRBJ1-1, with D possibly TRBD1 on 6 matching bases. The CDR3 sequence is 13 residues long. CDR1 is SGHVS, CDR2 FQNEAQ, per germline. Deletions cut 5 bases from V and 7 bases from J, with 14 bases between. The DNA for the CDR3 is TGTGCCAGCAGCCGGGGGCGGGGCTTTGAAGCTTTCTTT. Encoded protein: CASSRGRGFEAFF.

The chain couples TRBV28 to TRBJ2-2, with unresolved D. The CDR3 spans 14 residues. Between the trimmed V and J ends, which lost 1 base and 2 bases, there was a span of 5 bases. Germline assignment: CDR1 MDHEN and CDR2 SYDVKM. The CDR3 DNA reads TGTGCCAGCAGTTTATACAGCAACACCGGGGAGCTGTTTTTT. It encodes CASSLYSNTGELFF.

Concerning this clone itself: The junction departs from germline at one end; a sequencing error may be responsible. The chain carries TRBV7-2 and TRBJ2-2; 7 bases agree with TRBD1. The germline CDR1 and CDR2 sequences are SGHTA and FQGNSA. This CDR3 contains 17 residues. In DNA form, the CDR3 reads TGTGCCAGCAGCTTACCAGTGGCGACAGGGAACGCCGGGGAGCTGTTTTTT. This encodes CASSLPVATGNAGELFF.

DNA of the CDR3: TGTGCCAGCAGCGTAGCCTACGAGCAGTACTTC. Its translation is CASSVAYEQYF. The V call is TRBV5-4, the J call TRBJ2-7, with unresolved D. V dropped 4 bases and J dropped 2 bases, with 4 bases sitting between them. CDR1 and CDR2 from the germline V gene are SGHNT and YYREEE (reference sequence). There are 11 residues in the CDR3.

The chain uses TRBV11-2 and TRBJ2-3; D gene ambiguous. Trimming took off 3 bases at V and 0 bases at J, with 10 bases between the two ends. The CDR3 contains 15 residues. The germline CDR1 and CDR2 sequences are SGHAT and FQNNGV. As DNA, the CDR3 is TGTGCCAGCAGCTTTCTACCCTCGAGCACAGATACGCAGTATTTT. Protein: CASSFLPSSTDTQYF. The variable domain in full, with the rest retrieved from reference TRBV11-2 and TRBJ2-3, is EAGVAQSPRYKIIEKRQSVAFWCNPISGHATLYWYQQILGQGPKLLIQFQNNGVVDDSQLPKDRFSAERLKGVDSTLKIQPAKLEDSAVYLCASSFLPSSTDTQYFGPGTRLTVL.

The chain links TRBV10-2 to TRBJ1-1, with a tentative D call TRBD1 (6 bases). This CDR3 has 14 amino acids. V was pared by 0 bases and J by 11 bases, with 16 bases between. Germline CDR1 and CDR2: WSHSY and SAAADI. CDR3: CASSESLLAGVAFF. The CDR3, as DNA: TGCGCCAGCAGTGAGTCCCTGCTGGCAGGGGTTGCTTTCTTT.

The V and J genes are TRBV6-4 and TRBJ2-3; 9 positions agree with TRBD1. From germline, CDR1 is MRHNA and CDR2 SNTAGT. Unmatched junction bases numbered 7, after V lost 5 bases and J lost 4 bases. The CDR3 loop spans 15 amino acids. The CDR3: CASSTGGSAADTQYF. The CDR3 DNA follows: TGTGCCAGCAGTACAGGGGGCTCCGCCGCAGATACGCAGTATTTT.

This clone was picked up one time. The V gene is TRBV4-2, the J gene TRBJ1-2; 7 nucleotides match TRBD1. CDR1 is LGHNA, CDR2 YNFKEQ, per germline. This CDR3 contains 16 residues. V trimming: 0 bases; J trimming: 8 bases; junction bases outside the gene matches: 12. The CDR3 here is CASSQDVGGGPDGYTF. CDR3 DNA: TGTGCCAGCAGCCAAGATGTAGGGGGCGGCCCTGACGGCTACACCTTC.

The chain combines TRBV5-1 with TRBJ1-3; D gene unclear. CDR3 length equals 12 residues. Between the trimmed V and J ends, which lost 5 bases and 4 bases, there was a span of 7 bases. CDR1 SGHRS and CDR2 YFSETQ come from the germline V gene. For the CDR3, the DNA is TGCGCCAGCAGTACTTTAGGAAACACCATATATTTT. Its protein is CASSTLGNTIYF. The whole variable domain, remainder taken from reference TRBV5-1 and TRBJ1-3, is KAGVTQTPRYLIKTRGQQVTLSCSPISGHRSVSWYQQTPGQGLQFLFEYFSETQRNKGNFPGRFSGRQFSNSRSEMNVSTLELGDSALYLCASSTLGNTIYFGEGSWLTVV.

This chain's CDR3 is CASRGLAAYGGPGETQYF. CDR3 nucleotide sequence: TGTGCCAGCAGGGGGCTAGCGGCGTACGGTGGCCCAGGGGAGACCCAGTACTTC. V gene TRBV6-4 combines with J gene TRBJ2-5; 7 bases are a match to TRBD2. The CDR3 length is 18 residues. Trimming cost V 6 bases and J 5 bases; bases outside gene matches: 21. The germline gives CDR1 MRHNA, CDR2 SNTAGT.

The gene calls are TRBV12-5 and TRBJ1-1; tentatively, D is TRBD1 (5 bases). With 1 base removed from V and 3 bases from J, the gap between germline ends came to 18 bases. From germline, CDR1 is LGHNT and CDR2 FRNRAP. There are 17 residues in the CDR3. The CDR3 loop is CASGLGNSGLRYTEAFF. The DNA for the CDR3 is TGTGCTAGTGGTTTGGGCAATTCGGGACTACGATACACTGAAGCTTTCTTT.

The V gene is TRBV5-1, the J gene TRBJ2-7, with D possibly TRBD2 on 6 matching bases. The CDR3 is 15 amino acids. CDR1 is SGHRS, CDR2 YFSETQ, per germline. Trimming shortened V by 0 bases and J by 3 bases, and 13 bases separated the two germline ends. CDR3 residues: CASSLGGATDYEQYF. CDR3 DNA: TGCGCCAGCAGCTTGGGCGGGGCGACCGACTACGAGCAGTACTTC.

The chain has TRBV27 and TRBJ1-1; 7 nucleotides agree with TRBD1. The V segment lost 5 bases and the J segment 4 bases; nucleotides outside the gene matches: 7. The CDR3 spans 14 residues. In germline, CDR1 is MNHEY, CDR2 SMNVEV (reference sequence). As DNA, the CDR3 is TGTGCCAGCAGTGTACAGGGGAGTGGCACTGAAGCTTTCTTT. It codes for CASSVQGSGTEAFF.

The V and J genes are TRBV5-6 and TRBJ2-1, with 10 bases identical to TRBD1. With V trimmed by 7 bases and J by 6 bases, 7 bases remained unmatched. This CDR3 region has 14 residues. CDR1 is SGHDT and CDR2 is YYEEEE in the germline V gene. CDR3 protein: CASGGDRGVNEQFF. The CDR3 DNA sequence: TGTGCCAGCGGCGGGGACAGGGGAGTCAATGAGCAGTTCTTC. Together with reference TRBV5-6 and TRBJ2-1, the CDR3 gives the full variable domain: DAGVTQSPTHLIKTRGQQVTLRCSPKSGHDTVSWYQQALGQGPQFIFQYYEEEERQRGNFPDRFSGHQFPNYSSELNVNALLLGDSALYLCASGGDRGVNEQFFGPGTRLTVL.

This chain links TRBV10-3 with TRBJ2-1, with TRBD1 identical over 9 bases. CDR1 is ENHRY, CDR2 SYGVKD, per germline. V lost 6 bases to trimming and J lost 7 bases; unmatched junction nucleotides: 1. This CDR3 has 12 residues. CDR3 sequence reads: CAISDRGNEQFF. CDR3 nucleotides: TGTGCCATCAGCGACAGGGGGAATGAGCAGTTCTTC.

J is TRBJ2-2 and V is TRBV9; 9 bases fit TRBD2. J was trimmed by 2 bases and V by 5 bases; bases with no gene match: 13. Germline CDR1 reads SGDLS; CDR2 reads YYNGEE. The CDR3 is made up of 18 amino acids. This CDR3 is CASSSRGGAGTNTGELFF. The DNA of the CDR3 is TGTGCCAGCAGTTCTCGCGGGGGGGCCGGGACTAACACCGGGGAGCTGTTTTTT. Variable domain in full (rest from reference TRBV9 and TRBJ2-2): DSGVTQTPKHLITATGQRVTLRCSPRSGDLSVYWYQQSLDQGLQFLIQYYNGEERAKGNILERFSAQQFPDLHSELNLSSLELGDSALYFCASSSRGGAGTNTGELFFGEGSRLTVL.

V usage is TRBV6-1 and J usage is TRBJ2-2; D perhaps matches TRBD2 (6 bases). Germline loops: CDR1 MNHNS, CDR2 SASEGT. This CDR3 is 15 amino acids long. Trimming took 2 bases from V and 8 from J, leaving 15 bases between them. The CDR3 sequence is CASSERTTSAGELFF. CDR3 DNA sequence: TGTGCCAGCAGTGAAAGGACTACATCGGCGGGGGAGCTGTTTTTT.

The chain has TRBV7-8 and TRBJ1-6; D uncertain. Germline CDR1 SGHVS, CDR2 FQNEAQ. This CDR3 is 13 amino acids long. Trimming left V 7 bases short and J 10 bases short, with 14 bases between. This chain's CDR3 is CASNDGPGSPLHF. CDR3 sequence (DNA): TGTGCCAGCAACGACGGCCCGGGATCACCCCTCCACTTT.

The chain joins TRBV28 to TRBJ2-7; 9 positions match TRBD1. Germline loops: CDR1 MDHEN, CDR2 SYDVKM. The CDR3 is 13 amino acids. The V segment lost 7 bases and the J segment 10 bases; nucleotides outside the gene matches: 11. DNA of the CDR3: TGTGCCAGCATTGACCGGGACAGGGCATCACAGTACTTC. It is translated as CASIDRDRASQYF.